This TCR beta chain was profiled in a study of blood T cell repertoires in COVID-19 (dated by TCRdb to between 2020 and 2021). About the study as a whole: Samples from collaborators originated in the United States, Italy and Spain and spanned both the acute and convalescent phases of COVID-19. The prospective study material was composed of cDNA or gDNA derived from T cells, B-cell-depleted T cells, or PBMCs. Deeply sampled blood TCRbeta repertoires from subjects exposed to, actively infected with, or recovered from COVID-19 were included in the dataset. The repertoires were released in a freely available public database meant as a resource for research on the immune response to SARS-CoV-2. Samples were obtained from the ongoing ImmuneRACE study (first 160 participants) and from 1,000 to 1,500 subjects provided by 6 global collaborators. Sample metadata almost always included a de-identified subject ID, COVID-19 status, age in years and sex. Where HLA class I and class II types were available, the types were taken from metadata supplied by the sample provider, not from assay-based typing. Here is what the overall study found, with its caveats: How much clinical and demographic metadata was included differed by source and by participant, and the metadata was provided uncurated.

Comment on this clone: The clone's antigen remains unknown. The record has no base qualities; no much larger clone is one base away.

TCRbeta CDR3 regions were amplified from genomic DNA using the immunoSEQ Assay, a bias-controlled multiplex PCR. The authors' pipeline ran thus. Nucleated cell counts per sample were estimated from amplification of reference gene primers within the assay. To quantify the absolute abundance of each unique TCRbeta CDR3 rearrangement, sequence reads were collapsed and filtered. Productive Simpson clonality was computed per sample as the square root of Simpson's diversity index over productive rearrangements. TCRdb provides this immuneACCESS table in a form limited to in-frame rearrangements. Some clones are lacking; in checked studies, under half of them reflect an unresolved V gene, and why the rest are absent is not known. The D gene and trimming were derived from the DNA, and the V and J assignments and clone size from that table. Counted in this sample were 65,000 to 90,000 clones; more than 75% of them appeared once. The ten largest clones take up approximately 11% of the sample.

Collaborating institutions collected whole blood in K2EDTA tubes following their own protocols. For TCRbeta analysis, collaborators shipped samples as frozen whole blood, isolated PBMCs, or DNA extracted from either of those sample types. At the junction V is shortened by 2 bases and J by 9 bases, with 8 bases in between. From the cysteine up to the phenylalanine, the CDR3 has a length of 12 residues. Only the CDR3 part of the read is kept: 36 bases, read in frame from the first base. From the germline V gene, CDR1 is MDHEN and CDR2 is SYDVKM. The sequence was obtained from a young woman with acute or convalescent COVID-19. The chain links TRBV28 with TRBJ2-1; no D segment can be confidently identified. The specimen sequenced was peripheral blood. The CDR3 reads as follows: CASSLGRTEQFF. Here is the DNA: TGTGCCAGCAGTTTAGGCCGTACTGAGCAGTTCTTC.